Listed here are 23 T cell receptor beta chains from one sample, sequenced in a study of cytomegalovirus exposure and HLA in healthy donors. Use of 60 Vbeta and 13 Jbeta primers characterized the PCR. This table comes from immunoSEQ multiplex PCR, and its TCRdb copy is limited to in-frame clones, with some not included. The profile shows more than 130,000 clones, roughly 83% of them singletons. Sequencing input: PBMCs. These receptor sequences come from a man between 40 and 49 years old in good health and CMV-seropositive.

The chain is built from TRBV5-1 and TRBJ2-3, with 10 bases that match TRBD2. With 0 bases clipped from V and 2 bases from J, the junction kept 6 bases outside the gene matches. CDR1 SGHRS and CDR2 YFSETQ come from the germline V gene. The CDR3 covers 17 residues. The CDR3 DNA is TGCGCCAGCAGCTTGGGGGCTAGCGGGGGCTACACAGATACGCAGTATTTT. Translating gives CASSLGASGGYTDTQYF.

The J gene is TRBJ2-3, the V gene TRBV7-8; 14 nucleotides line up with TRBD2. The V gene end was trimmed by 2 bases and the J gene end by 6 bases; junction bases not matched to a gene: 7. Germline values: CDR1 SGHVS, CDR2 FQNEAQ. The CDR3 totals 17 residues. The CDR3 is CASSLPRLAGGLDTQYF. Written as DNA, the CDR3 is TGTGCCAGCAGCTTACCACGACTAGCGGGAGGGCTTGATACGCAGTATTTT.

In DNA, the CDR3 is TGTGCCAGCCGGACAGTAAATAGCAATCAGCCCCAGCATTTT. Encoded protein: CASRTVNSNQPQHF. The chain links TRBV6-1 to TRBJ1-5; maybe TRBD1 (6 bases). Germline loops: CDR1 MNHNS, CDR2 SASEGT. This CDR3 region has 14 residues. V lost 8 bases to trimming and J lost 0 bases, with 11 bases between them.

The chain links TRBV18 to TRBJ2-6; D ambiguous. Trimming took off 2 bases at V and 0 bases at J, with 14 bases between the two ends. The CDR3 loop spans 18 amino acids. Looked up from germline, CDR1 is KGHSH and CDR2 is LQKENI. The CDR3 DNA sequence: TGTGCCAGCTCACCAATCGCCAAGAGTATCTCTGGGGCCAACGTCCTGACTTTC. This gives the protein CASSPIAKSISGANVLTF.

As concerns this clone: This specimen includes other DNA sequences encoding the same CDR3. J is TRBJ2-1 and V is TRBV7-3, with 12 nucleotides matching TRBD2. The CDR3 is 15 amino acids. The germline gives CDR1 SGHTA, CDR2 FQGTGA. V shed 3 bases, J shed 7 bases, and the junction held 4 bases outside the gene matches. CDR3 sequence reads: CASSFKLAGGNEQFF. For the CDR3, the DNA is TGTGCCAGCAGCTTTAAACTAGCGGGGGGAAATGAGCAGTTCTTC.

For the CDR3, the DNA is TGTGCCAGCAGCCCCTTGCTAGCGGGATACAATGAGCAGTTCTTC. Residues: CASSPLLAGYNEQFF. The J gene is TRBJ2-1, the V gene TRBV9, with 9 positions matching TRBD2. V trimming: 4 bases; J trimming: 4 bases; junction bases outside the gene matches: 6. Looked up from germline, CDR1 is SGDLS and CDR2 is YYNGEE. The CDR3 runs to 15 residues.

The chain recombines TRBV6-1 with TRBJ2-5; possible D gene TRBD2, 6 bases. The CDR3 totals 17 residues. V was shortened by 1 base and J by 0 bases, with 15 bases between the two germline ends. CDR1 is MNHNS, CDR2 SASEGT, per germline. The CDR3 DNA follows: TGTGCCAGCAGTGAAGGGTCTAGCGCGAACCACCAAGAGACCCAGTACTTC. Translated: CASSEGSSANHQETQYF.

The chain joins TRBV30 to TRBJ2-4; 8 positions agree with TRBD1. CDR1 and CDR2 (germline): GTSNPN, SVGIG (reference sequence). V lost 8 bases to trimming and J lost 0 bases; unmatched junction nucleotides: 15. There are 17 residues in the CDR3. In DNA, the CDR3 is TGTGCCACCCAGGACAGGGCAATGGTTGGAGCCAAAAACATTCAGTACTTC. Its translation: CATQDRAMVGAKNIQYF.

The chain uses TRBV4-1 and TRBJ1-2, with 8 bases lining up with TRBD1. From germline, CDR1 is MGHRA and CDR2 YSYEKL. After removal of 3 bases from V and 1 base from J, the junction contained 7 bases not matched to a gene. The CDR3 is 16 amino acids. The CDR3: CASSHSGGGFNYGYTF. The CDR3 bases are TGCGCCAGCAGCCACTCAGGGGGCGGTTTTAACTATGGCTACACCTTC.

The chain is built from TRBV4-1 and TRBJ2-7; 10 nucleotides align to TRBD1. Looked up from germline, CDR1 is MGHRA and CDR2 is YSYEKL. The J segment lost 4 bases and the V segment lost 3 bases, leaving 15 bases of the junction unmatched. This CDR3 contains 18 residues. The CDR3 DNA sequence: TGCGCCAGCAGCCAGTTTTCCCGGGGACAGGGGTCTCGGTACGAGCAGTACTTC. Its translation is CASSQFSRGQGSRYEQYF.

V is TRBV7-9 and J is TRBJ2-1; 10 bases line up with TRBD2. Germline V gene sequence: CDR1 SEHNR, CDR2 FQNEAQ (reference sequence). Trimming took 1 base from V and 14 from J; bases not matched to a gene: 2. The CDR3 has 12 residues. The CDR3 DNA reads TGTGCCAGCAGCTTAGGAGGGACTAGCGAGTTCTTC. It translates to CASSLGGTSEFF.

This clone was detected a few times. V and J are TRBV25-1 and TRBJ1-4; no reliable D call. V gave up 6 bases and J gave up 7 bases, with 6 bases separating them. Germline CDR1 is MGHDK and CDR2 is SYGVNS. The CDR3 length is 11 residues. The CDR3 protein is CASSLFEKLFF. The CDR3 DNA reads as TGTGCCAGCAGCCTTTTTGAAAAACTGTTTTTT.

The chain combines TRBV5-4 with TRBJ1-2; TRBD1 matches at 7 bases. The CDR3 totals 15 residues. V lost 5 bases and J lost 5; bases outside the gene matches: 12. In germline, CDR1 is SGHNT, CDR2 YYREEE (reference sequence). The CDR3 sequence: CASRLTGAHRYGYTF. The CDR3 DNA reads as TGTGCCAGCAGACTAACAGGGGCGCACAGATATGGCTACACCTTC. The complete variable domain, with remaining parts taken from reference TRBV5-4 and TRBJ1-2, reads ETGVTQSPTHLIKTRGQQVTLRCSSQSGHNTVSWYQQALGQGPQFIFQYYREEENGRGNFPPRFSGLQFPNYSSELNVNALELDDSALYLCASRLTGAHRYGYTFGSGTRLTVV.

The rearrangement joins TRBV10-2 to TRBJ1-2; 7 nucleotides agree with TRBD1. The CDR3 totals 11 residues. The V segment lost 8 bases and the J segment 4 bases; nucleotides outside the gene matches: 1. Germline V CDR1 and CDR2: WSHSY, SAAADI. CDR3 coding DNA: TGCGCCAGCGCAGGGGGCTATGGCTACACCTTC. Translation gives CASAGGYGYTF.

The rearrangement joins TRBV5-6 to TRBJ2-2; tentative D call: TRBD1 (6 bases). Germline-derived CDR1 and CDR2 are SGHDT and YYEEEE. Deletions cut 0 bases from V and 5 bases from J, with 20 bases between. There are 18 residues in the CDR3. The CDR3 bases are TGTGCCAGCAGCTTGGCTCTATTTGGGGGCGCAGGAACCGGGGAGCTGTTTTTT. Encoded protein: CASSLALFGGAGTGELFF.

This chain connects TRBV7-6 to TRBJ2-1; 10 bases map to TRBD2. CDR1 and CDR2 (germline): SGHVS, FNYEAQ. This CDR3 region has 18 residues. Trimming at V came to 4 bases and at J to 1 base, leaving 10 bases not matched to a gene. The CDR3 is CASSSVTSGEGSYNEQFF. The CDR3 DNA sequence: TGTGCCAGCAGCTCCGTAACTAGCGGGGAGGGGTCCTACAATGAGCAGTTCTTC.

This clone came up once. CDR3 coding DNA: TGTGCCAGCAGGTTTACAGGGGCTGGAGGCGAGCAGTACTTC. Translating gives CASRFTGAGGEQYF. The rearrangement links TRBV6-1 to TRBJ2-7; 7 bases match TRBD1. J was trimmed by 6 bases and V by 6 bases; bases with no gene match: 11. In germline, CDR1 is MNHNS, CDR2 SASEGT. The CDR3 runs 14 residues.

This clone has only a few counts. This chain joins TRBV11-2 and TRBJ2-3; no firm D call. The CDR3 is made up of 14 amino acids. Germline assignment: CDR1 SGHAT and CDR2 FQNNGV. Trimming pared 10 bases from V and 4 bases from J, leaving 18 bases between. The chain's CDR3 is CATSSTGAPDTQYF. CDR3 bases: TGTGCCACCTCTTCGACGGGTGCCCCAGATACGCAGTATTTT.

CDR3 DNA sequence: TGTGCCTGGAGCCGGGATCCCTCGTATGGTTCACCCCTCCACTTT. It yields the protein CAWSRDPSYGSPLHF. The chain links TRBV30 to TRBJ1-6; D call uncertain. This CDR3 has 15 amino acids. V lost 3 bases and J lost 9, with 18 bases in between. Germline CDR1 and CDR2: GTSNPN and SVGIG (reference sequence). Complete variable domain (other parts from reference TRBV30 and TRBJ1-6): SQTIHQWPATLVQPVGSPLSLECTVEGTSNPNLYWYRQAAGRGLQLLFYSVGIGQISSEVPQNLSASRPQDRQFILSSKKLLLSDSGFYLCAWSRDPSYGSPLHFGNGTRLTVT.

The rearrangement uses TRBV11-1 and TRBJ1-1, with D hard to call. The CDR3 has 13 amino acids. V was trimmed by 1 base and J by 5 bases, leaving 8 bases between them. Germline V CDR1 and CDR2: SGHAT, FQDESV (reference sequence). The CDR3: CASSLVRGTEAFF. DNA for the CDR3: TGTGCCAGCAGCTTAGTCCGAGGGACTGAAGCTTTCTTT.

This sequence joins TRBV27 and TRBJ2-2; TRBD2 is a possible D gene (5 bases). Trimming left V 6 bases short and J 2 bases short, with 19 bases between. Germline CDR1 and CDR2: MNHEY and SMNVEV (reference sequence). This CDR3 spans 17 amino acids. This chain's CDR3 is CASSPTVRLRNTGELFF. The CDR3 region has the DNA TGTGCCAGCAGCCCTACCGTGAGACTAAGAAACACCGGGGAGCTGTTTTTT.

This rearrangement joins TRBV4-1 to TRBJ1-5; weak D call: TRBD1 (5 bases). The CDR3 covers 17 residues. Germline V gene sequence: CDR1 MGHRA, CDR2 YSYEKL. V was trimmed by 2 bases and J by 4 bases, leaving 18 bases between them. The CDR3 DNA reads as TGCGCCAGCAGCCAATTGGACGGGGGTGGGGATAATCAGCCCCAGCATTTT. Protein sequence: CASSQLDGGGDNQPQHF.

The rearrangement uses TRBV5-1 and TRBJ2-1, with a weak D call TRBD2 (5 bases). V shed 3 bases and J shed 6 bases, with 16 bases lying between them. Germline loops: CDR1 SGHRS, CDR2 YFSETQ. The CDR3 is 15 amino acids. The chain's CDR3 is CASSWRTGRGNEQFF. Here the CDR3 DNA reads TGCGCCAGCAGCTGGAGAACCGGACGGGGCAATGAGCAGTTCTTC.